This is a list of T cell receptor beta chains from one sample in a study of blood T cell repertoires in COVID-19. Data came from immunoSEQ multiplex PCR; TCRdb stores just in-frame clones and leaves some out. The top ten clones hold 3% of a sample with about 240,000 clones, around 86% of them seen once. Sequenced input: peripheral blood. All receptors derive from a woman in her thirties who had recovered from COVID-19. CDR3s include the opening cysteine and the closing phenylalanine or tryptophan.

V,J,CDR3
TRBV11-1,TRBJ1-2,CASSPTGSYGYTF
TRBV27,TRBJ2-1,CASSLNRQTYNEQFF
TRBV29-1,TRBJ2-3,CSVEGITQEILSTDTQYF
TRBV2,TRBJ1-4,CASSPKHTGYTTNEKLFF
TRBV18,TRBJ1-1,CASSPRGLGQASAFF
TRBV10-3,TRBJ2-1,CAISESVHSNEQFF
TRBV7-7,TRBJ2-7,CASSLGTGVKNEQYF
TRBV18,TRBJ1-6,CASSPRQGNSPLHF
TRBV7-8,TRBJ2-3,CASSFVTDTQYF
TRBV27,TRBJ1-6,CASRRQTGGWVGESPLHF
TRBV18,TRBJ2-7,CASSPGLRGLYEQYF
TRBV30,TRBJ2-7,CAWSEVREQYF
TRBV5-1,TRBJ2-3,CASSLQISGTGGTDTQYF
TRBV7-3,TRBJ2-7,CASSPYGGANEQYF
TRBV6-1,TRBJ1-1,CASSEGADTEAFF
TRBV7-9,TRBJ1-5,CASSRSGQVGNQPQHF
TRBV6-5,TRBJ2-1,CASTISGEGYNEQFF
TRBV5-6,TRBJ2-7,CASSLSQAGDSYEQYF
TRBV5-4,TRBJ2-3,CASSPHTDTQYF
TRBV5-6,TRBJ1-2,CASSLAVGGENGYTF
TRBV5-1,TRBJ2-7,CASSLGQLSYEQYF
TRBV12-5,TRBJ1-5,CASGLRSGVSNQPQHF
TRBV4-1,TRBJ1-2,CASSQVDRSYTF
TRBV12-3/TRBV12-4,TRBJ1-2,CASSQGTSGGYTF
TRBV10-1,TRBJ2-2,CASSVGQTGELFF
TRBV30,TRBJ2-7,CAWSFRKGTSYEQYF
TRBV5-4,TRBJ2-7,CASSSTSIPYEQYF
TRBV6-5,TRBJ1-5,CATSNQLNQPQHF
TRBV2,TRBJ2-7,CASRDPAGYEQYF
TRBV4-1,TRBJ1-2,CASSQTQGYYGYTF
TRBV2,TRBJ2-5,CASTPPGLAGTRKTQYF
TRBV6-5,TRBJ1-6,CASSYGTGVSPLHF
TRBV4-1,TRBJ1-5,CASSQGITGFPQHF
TRBV11-3,TRBJ2-6,CASSPGSGQGASGANVLTF
TRBV5-1,TRBJ1-6,CASSPGTGSNSPLHF
TRBV5-6,TRBJ2-1,CASSFGTSLFSYEQFF
TRBV7-6,TRBJ2-5,CASSPGQELQETQYF
TRBV10-1,TRBJ2-1,CASSANQGFEQFF
TRBV5-6,TRBJ1-1,CASSFGGPRTEAFF
TRBV3-1/TRBV3-2,TRBJ1-6,CASSQEWTGGTRLHF
TRBV29-1,TRBJ2-2,CSVRTNTGELFF
TRBV12-3/TRBV12-4,TRBJ1-1,CASRWGQNTEAFF
TRBV14,TRBJ1-2,CASSQDLLAASGYTF
TRBV19,TRBJ1-1,CASSIAGGPLGTEAFF
TRBV4-2,TRBJ2-5,CASSPFGGETQYF
TRBV9,TRBJ1-1,CASSVGGQPLLAFF
TRBV28,TRBJ1-5,CASSLWGEWNQPQHF
TRBV12-5,TRBJ1-5,CASGLVRGEGNQPQHF
TRBV19,TRBJ2-1,CASSMRGEAYNEQFF
TRBV19,TRBJ1-5,CASRMETRGNQPQHF
TRBV27,TRBJ2-1,CASSLRRGGAPPYNEQFF
TRBV2,TRBJ1-5,CASSGGSNPGQGLLSNQPQHF
TRBV10-1,TRBJ2-7,CASSEGQSYEQYF